This TCR beta chain was obtained from a study of T cell responses to AZD1222 COVID-19 vaccine. This CDR3 spans 15 amino acids. In germline, CDR1 is LGHDT, CDR2 YNNKEL (reference sequence). V was clipped by 2 bases and J by 10 bases, with 20 bases between them. Broader study findings: The number of AZD1222 recipients seropositive at baseline was only 5 to 7.

Profiling relied on immunoSEQ multiplex PCR, and the TCRdb table lists in-frame clones only, not all of them. The sample consists of approximately 89,000 clones, nearly 90% of them appearing once. To note about this clone: Its matching antigen is unknown.

This material consisted of peripheral blood, taken on day 0 of AZD1222 vaccination. V is TRBV3-1 (or the pseudogene TRBV3-2) and J is TRBJ2-5; D gene unclear. The clonotype was recovered from an adult in good health. CDR3 nucleotide sequence: TGTGCCAGCAGCCAACTCCGGCGGATACAAGAGGTCCAGTACTTC. Residues: CASSQLRRIQEVQYF.